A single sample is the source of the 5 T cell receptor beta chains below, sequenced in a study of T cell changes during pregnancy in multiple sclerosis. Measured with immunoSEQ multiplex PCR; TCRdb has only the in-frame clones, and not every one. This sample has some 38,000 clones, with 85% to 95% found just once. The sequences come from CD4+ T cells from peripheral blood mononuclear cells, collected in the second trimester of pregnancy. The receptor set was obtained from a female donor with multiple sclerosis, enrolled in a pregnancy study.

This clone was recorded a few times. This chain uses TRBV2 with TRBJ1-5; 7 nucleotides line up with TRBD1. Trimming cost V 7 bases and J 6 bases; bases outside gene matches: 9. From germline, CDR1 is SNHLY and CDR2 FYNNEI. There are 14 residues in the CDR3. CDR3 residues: CASTRDRDTQPQHF. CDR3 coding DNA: TGTGCCAGCACCCGGGACAGAGACACTCAGCCCCAGCATTTT.

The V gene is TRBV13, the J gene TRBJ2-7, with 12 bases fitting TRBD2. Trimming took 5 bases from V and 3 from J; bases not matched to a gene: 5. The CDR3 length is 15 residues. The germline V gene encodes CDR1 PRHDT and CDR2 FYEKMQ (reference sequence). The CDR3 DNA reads TGTGCCAGCAGCCTGAGACTAGCGGGAGTCTACGAGCAGTACTTC. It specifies CASSLRLAGVYEQYF.

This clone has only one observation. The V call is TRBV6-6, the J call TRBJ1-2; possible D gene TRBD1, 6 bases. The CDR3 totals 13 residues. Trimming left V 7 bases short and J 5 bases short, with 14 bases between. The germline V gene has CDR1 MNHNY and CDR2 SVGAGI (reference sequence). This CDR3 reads CASTSQGWYGYTF. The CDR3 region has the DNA TGTGCCAGCACCTCACAGGGTTGGTATGGCTACACCTTC.

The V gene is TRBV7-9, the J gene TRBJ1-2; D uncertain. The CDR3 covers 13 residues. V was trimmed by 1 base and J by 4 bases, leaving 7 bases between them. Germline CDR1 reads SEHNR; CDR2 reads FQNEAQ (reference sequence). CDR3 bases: TGTGCCAGCAGCTTAGGTCCTCTCTATGGCTACACCTTC. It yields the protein CASSLGPLYGYTF.

Here the CDR3 reads CASSHRVGLGGYTF. The CDR3 bases are TGTGCCAGCAGTCACAGGGTAGGGTTAGGTGGCTACACCTTC. This chain connects TRBV27 to TRBJ1-2; D perhaps matches TRBD1 (6 bases). In germline, CDR1 is MNHEY, CDR2 SMNVEV (reference sequence). The CDR3 sequence is 14 residues long. The V end lost 5 bases, the J end lost 7 bases, and 17 bases lay between the germline ends.